These 22 T cell receptor beta chains originate from one sample sequenced in a study of lymphopenia after photon versus proton radiotherapy. Clones were sequenced by immunoSEQ multiplex PCR, and TCRdb holds only the in-frame ones, with some missing. The table includes roughly 49,000 clones, more than 85% detected once. The material sequenced was peripheral blood, taken from a patient treated with photon-based radiotherapy. The source is a woman between 40 and 50 years old with cholangiocarcinoma.

This chain connects TRBV9 to TRBJ1-3; no reliable D call. The germline CDR1 and CDR2 sequences are SGDLS and YYNGEE. The CDR3 loop spans 13 amino acids. V was trimmed by 3 bases and J by 2 bases, leaving 6 bases between them. The CDR3 is CASSAGTGNTIYF. The CDR3 bases are TGTGCCAGCAGCGCGGGGACTGGAAACACCATATATTTT.

The V and J genes are TRBV9 and TRBJ1-1; TRBD1 might be the D (6 bases). V was trimmed by 0 bases and J by 0 bases, leaving 9 bases between them. The CDR3 has 15 amino acids. Germline-derived CDR1 and CDR2 are SGDLS and YYNGEE. As DNA, the CDR3 is TGTGCCAGCAGCGTAGGCGCAGGGGTGAACACTGAAGCTTTCTTT. Translated, it gives CASSVGAGVNTEAFF.

The rearrangement uses TRBV7-3 and TRBJ1-6, with 7 positions matching TRBD1. Germline V gene lookup returns CDR1 SGHTA and CDR2 FQGTGA. The CDR3 consists of 14 residues. Trimming removed 2 bases from V and 10 bases from J; junction bases left unmatched: 5. In nucleotides, the CDR3 is TGTGCCAGCAGCTTAGGAGGGGGCGAATCACCCCTCCACTTT. Translation gives CASSLGGGESPLHF.

The chain combines TRBV7-3 with TRBJ2-1; 8 bases align to TRBD2. V lost 8 bases to trimming and J lost 10 bases; unmatched junction nucleotides: 13. This CDR3 has 14 residues. Germline V gene lookup returns CDR1 SGHTA and CDR2 FQGTGA. The CDR3 sequence: CASSPPGGVTEQFF. The CDR3 DNA reads as TGTGCCAGCTCCCCTCCCGGGGGGGTTACGGAGCAGTTCTTC.

V is TRBV7-6 and J is TRBJ1-1; 9 positions agree with TRBD1. The germline gives CDR1 SGHVS, CDR2 FNYEAQ. The CDR3 consists of 15 residues. V was pared by 4 bases and J by 0 bases, with 3 bases of the junction left unmatched. The CDR3 protein is CASSSDRGMNTEAFF. The CDR3 DNA is TGTGCCAGCAGCTCAGACAGGGGGATGAACACTGAAGCTTTCTTT.

This chain uses TRBV19 with TRBJ2-3; possibly TRBD1 or TRBD2 for D (5 bases each). Germline assignment: CDR1 LNHDA and CDR2 SQIVND (reference sequence). This CDR3 spans 18 amino acids. Deletions cut 0 bases from V and 5 bases from J, with 21 bases between. The DNA for the CDR3 is TGTGCCAGTAGTATAGATCCCCCGGGACGGCTGGGGGAAGATACGCAGTATTTT. Amino acid sequence: CASSIDPPGRLGEDTQYF. Full variable domain (remainder filled in from reference TRBV19 and TRBJ2-3): DGGITQSPKYLFRKEGQNVTLSCEQNLNHDAMYWYRQDPGQGLRLIYYSQIVNDFQKGDIAEGYSVSREKKESFPLTVTSAQKNPTAFYLCASSIDPPGRLGEDTQYFGPGTRLTVL.

This chain joins TRBV27 and TRBJ2-3, with D possibly being TRBD1 or TRBD2 (6 bases each). This CDR3 comprises 17 residues. V was pared by 0 bases and J by 2 bases, with 15 bases between. In germline, CDR1 is MNHEY, CDR2 SMNVEV (reference sequence). CDR3 loop: CASSLSGGGPYTDTQYF. The CDR3 DNA sequence: TGTGCCAGCAGTTTATCGGGGGGCGGCCCCTACACAGATACGCAGTATTTT.

The chain combines TRBV18 with TRBJ2-1, with 13 bases lining up with TRBD2. This CDR3 region has 18 residues. CDR1 and CDR2 from the germline V gene are KGHSH and LQKENI. The trim removed 1 base at V and 6 bases at J, leaving 9 bases unmatched. The CDR3 DNA follows: TGTGCCAGCTCACCACGGGGACTAGCGGGACCCAACGGCAATGAGCAGTTCTTC. Translated: CASSPRGLAGPNGNEQFF.

This sequence joins TRBV18 and TRBJ2-3; D remains ambiguous. This CDR3 comprises 15 residues. Trimming took 0 bases from V and 9 from J, leaving 16 bases between them. CDR1 KGHSH and CDR2 LQKENI come from the germline V gene. CDR3 bases: TGTGCCAGCTCACCACCAAGCGCATCAGACGGGACGCAGTATTTT. Translating it yields CASSPPSASDGTQYF. The entire variable domain, with the rest obtained from reference TRBV18 and TRBJ2-3, is as follows: NAGVMQNPRHLVRRRGQEARLRCSPMKGHSHVYWYRQLPEEGLKFMVYLQKENIIDESGMPKERFSAEFPKEGPSILRIQQVVRGDSAAYFCASSPPSASDGTQYFGPGTRLTVL.

The chain employs TRBV27 and TRBJ2-1; no reliable D call. V was shortened by 3 bases and J by 7 bases, with 4 bases between the two germline ends. Per germline, CDR1 MNHEY and CDR2 SMNVEV (reference sequence). There are 11 residues in the CDR3. This CDR3 is CASSLGNEQFF. The CDR3 DNA is TGTGCCAGCAGTTTGGGGAATGAGCAGTTCTTC.

The J gene is TRBJ1-6, the V gene TRBV5-1; TRBD1 might be the D (5 bases). This CDR3 has 16 amino acids. Looked up from germline, CDR1 is SGHRS and CDR2 is YFSETQ. Trimming removed 0 bases from V and 0 bases from J, with 7 bases in between. As DNA, the CDR3 is TGCGCCAGCAGCTTGGATGGGGGCTCCTATAATTCACCCCTCCACTTT. Amino acids: CASSLDGGSYNSPLHF. Variable domain in full (rest from reference TRBV5-1 and TRBJ1-6): KAGVTQTPRYLIKTRGQQVTLSCSPISGHRSVSWYQQTPGQGLQFLFEYFSETQRNKGNFPGRFSGRQFSNSRSEMNVSTLELGDSALYLCASSLDGGSYNSPLHFGNGTRLTVT.

The chain combines TRBV7-9 with TRBJ1-1; D is possibly TRBD1 (5 bases). This CDR3 spans 12 amino acids. Germline CDR1 is SEHNR and CDR2 is FQNEAQ (reference sequence). The chain's CDR3 is CAIRPGPSEAFF. The CDR3 nucleotides are TGTGCGATACGGCCGGGACCGTCTGAAGCTTTCTTT.

This chain joins TRBV18 and TRBJ2-5; either TRBD1 or TRBD2 may supply D (5 bases each). Trimming left V 2 bases short and J 5 bases short, with 9 bases between. The CDR3 is made up of 13 amino acids. The germline CDR1 and CDR2 sequences are KGHSH and LQKENI. CDR3 nucleotides: TGTGCCAGCTCACCAATAGGGGAGGAGACCCAGTACTTC. It translates to CASSPIGEETQYF. The complete variable domain, with remaining parts taken from reference TRBV18 and TRBJ2-5, reads NAGVMQNPRHLVRRRGQEARLRCSPMKGHSHVYWYRQLPEEGLKFMVYLQKENIIDESGMPKERFSAEFPKEGPSILRIQQVVRGDSAAYFCASSPIGEETQYFGPGTRLLVL.

V gene TRBV10-1 combines with J gene TRBJ1-1; D is uncertain. Germline V gene data show CDR1 as WNHNN and CDR2 as SYGVQD (reference sequence). CDR3 length equals 12 residues. V dropped 3 bases and J dropped 5 bases, with 7 bases sitting between them. In DNA form, the CDR3 reads TGCGCCAGCAGTGACCGACAAACTGAAGCTTTCTTT. It codes for CASSDRQTEAFF.

This clone was recorded only once. The chain is built from TRBV7-2 and TRBJ1-3; D is perhaps TRBD1 (5 bases). This CDR3 contains 18 residues. Germline lookup yields CDR1 SGHTA and CDR2 FQGNSA. Trimming stripped 5 bases from V and 0 bases from J, with 20 bases between. DNA for the CDR3: TGTGCCAGCAGCCTACACCAACCTGACAGCGCCTCTGGAAACACCATATATTTT. This sequence encodes CASSLHQPDSASGNTIYF.

The chain has TRBV6-1 and TRBJ1-3, with D perhaps TRBD1 (6 bases). Per germline, CDR1 MNHNS and CDR2 SASEGT. The ends were cut back, 2 bases at V and 7 bases at J, with 15 bases in the middle. CDR3 length: 15 amino acids. The CDR3, as DNA: TGTGCCAGCAGTGAACCCGGGGGGCTATCGAACACCATATATTTT. The encoded protein is CASSEPGGLSNTIYF.

This clone was seen only once. J is TRBJ2-4 and V is TRBV6-5; D remains unclear. CDR1 MNHEY and CDR2 SVGAGI come from the germline V gene. The CDR3 extends over 13 amino acids. Deletions cut 6 bases from V and 7 bases from J, with 13 bases between. The CDR3 spells CASRPEMGNIQYF. DNA of the CDR3: TGTGCCAGCAGGCCAGAGATGGGGAACATTCAGTACTTC.

The chain combines TRBV25-1 with TRBJ1-2; 7 bases match TRBD1. Looked up from germline, CDR1 is MGHDK and CDR2 is SYGVNS. Trimming cost V 3 bases and J 7 bases; bases outside gene matches: 8. This CDR3 contains 14 residues. DNA for the CDR3: TGTGCCAGCAGTGAGGCGGGACAGCGCTCTGGCTACACCTTC. Its protein is CASSEAGQRSGYTF.

V gene TRBV9 combines with J gene TRBJ2-6; D is unresolved. Trimming removed 1 base at V and 0 bases at J, with 17 bases between. CDR1 and CDR2 (germline): SGDLS, YYNGEE. This CDR3 region has 19 residues. This chain's CDR3 is CASSVTAARPGSGANVLTF. The CDR3 region has the DNA TGTGCCAGCAGCGTAACGGCGGCACGCCCGGGCTCTGGGGCCAACGTCCTGACTTTC.

This chain links TRBV4-1 with TRBJ1-1, with D uncertain. Germline-derived CDR1 and CDR2 are MGHRA and YSYEKL. The CDR3 is 14 residues long. The V end was cut by 6 bases, the J end by 0 bases, with 11 bases between. DNA of the CDR3: TGCGCCAGCAGGGGGATTCTCTTGAACACTGAAGCTTTCTTT. Translated: CASRGILLNTEAFF.

This clone was seen a single time. J is TRBJ1-5 and V is TRBV5-3, with D hard to call. TRBV5-3 is classed as an ORF, of uncertain function. The CDR3 runs to 18 residues. With 4 bases removed from V and 0 bases from J, the gap between germline ends came to 20 bases. CDR3 DNA sequence: TGTGCCAGAAGCCGAGGGAGAGGGTACCATTATAGCAATCAGCCCCAGCATTTT. This gives the protein CARSRGRGYHYSNQPQHF.

The gene calls are TRBV18 and TRBJ1-1; maybe TRBD1 (6 bases). Deletions cut 1 base from V and 0 bases from J, with 6 bases between. Germline CDR1 reads KGHSH; CDR2 reads LQKENI. The CDR3 totals 14 residues. In DNA, the CDR3 is TGTGCCAGCTCACCACGACAGGTGAACACTGAAGCTTTCTTT. Amino acids: CASSPRQVNTEAFF.